What follows are 28 T cell receptor beta chains derived from one specimen sequenced in a study of cytotoxic CD8 clonotypes in ibrutinib-treated CLL. Sequencing was performed with immunoSEQ multiplex PCR; in TCRdb, only in-frame clones are kept and a portion is missing. This sample has approximately 92,000 clones, with 60% to 80% found just once. Specimen: PBMCs, collected after 24 months of ibrutinib treatment. The receptors derive from a human donor with chronic lymphocytic leukemia.

The rearrangement joins TRBV9 to TRBJ2-4; TRBD2 aligns across 8 bases. The germline V gene encodes CDR1 SGDLS and CDR2 YYNGEE. This CDR3 has 19 residues. Trimming took 0 bases from V and 0 from J; bases not matched to a gene: 11. For the CDR3, the DNA is TGTGCCAGCAGCGTAGATGGGGGTAGCGGGGCCCTAGCCAAAAACATTCAGTACTTC. Protein: CASSVDGGSGALAKNIQYF.

The CDR3 here is CSVVTEYQPQHF. CDR3 nucleotides: TGCAGCGTTGTAACAGAGTATCAGCCCCAGCATTTT. The chain joins TRBV29-1 to TRBJ1-5, with D unresolved. Trimming took off 4 bases at V and 5 bases at J, with 9 bases between the two ends. CDR3 size: 12 residues. Germline CDR1 reads SQVTM; CDR2 reads ANQGSEA.

This chain joins TRBV28 and TRBJ1-5; D call uncertain. The CDR3 extends over 13 amino acids. From germline, CDR1 is MDHEN and CDR2 SYDVKM. The V end was cut by 6 bases, the J end by 4 bases, with 10 bases between. The CDR3 DNA sequence: TGTGCCAGCAGGAACGAGGGAAATCAGCCCCAGCATTTT. It yields the protein CASRNEGNQPQHF.

The rearrangement links TRBV7-9 to TRBJ1-2, with TRBD1 matching 9 bases. V shed 5 bases, J shed 4 bases, and the junction held 14 bases outside the gene matches. Germline V CDR1 and CDR2: SEHNR, FQNEAQ (reference sequence). The CDR3 spans 17 residues. The CDR3 DNA follows: TGTGCCAGCAGCCTCTCCGGGACAGGGTTAGGCCCCTATGGCTACACCTTC. Translating it yields CASSLSGTGLGPYGYTF.

This sequence joins TRBV9 and TRBJ2-5, with D unclear. The length of the CDR3 is 12 residues. The germline V and J ends were trimmed by 0 bases and 7 bases, with 7 bases remaining between them. Germline CDR1 and CDR2: SGDLS and YYNGEE. The CDR3 sequence is CASSVDKGTQYF. The CDR3 nucleotides read TGTGCCAGCAGCGTAGATAAGGGGACCCAGTACTTC.

The table lists this clone with a count of one. This chain joins TRBV11-2 and TRBJ2-1, with D uncertain. V was pared by 1 base and J by 7 bases, with 14 bases between. CDR3 length equals 15 residues. Germline assignment: CDR1 SGHAT and CDR2 FQNNGV. DNA of the CDR3: TGTGCCAGCAGCTTAGTACGTTTTGGCGATAATGAGCAGTTCTTC. As protein: CASSLVRFGDNEQFF.

This chain connects TRBV27 to TRBJ2-5, with D possibly being TRBD1 (5 bases). Germline V CDR1 and CDR2: MNHEY, SMNVEV (reference sequence). With 5 bases removed from V and 5 bases from J, the gap between germline ends came to 15 bases. This CDR3 has 14 residues. The CDR3 loop is CASSTSGYGETQYF. As DNA, the CDR3 is TGTGCCAGCAGTACATCAGGGTACGGGGAGACCCAGTACTTC.

This clone was recorded only once. The V gene is TRBV7-9, the J gene TRBJ2-7; 11 nucleotides agree with TRBD1. The V gene's germline CDR1 is SEHNR and CDR2 FQNEAQ (reference sequence). This CDR3 region has 16 residues. V shed 3 bases, J shed 5 bases, and the junction held 9 bases outside the gene matches. In DNA form, the CDR3 reads TGTGCCAGCAGCTTTTTTCTAGCGGACAGGGGGCACGAGCAGTACTTC. It is translated as CASSFFLADRGHEQYF.

The chain is built from TRBV27 and TRBJ1-2; D is possibly TRBD1 (5 bases). Germline CDR1 is MNHEY and CDR2 is SMNVEV (reference sequence). CDR3 length equals 12 residues. The germline V and J ends were trimmed by 2 bases and 7 bases, with 8 bases remaining between them. Here the CDR3 DNA reads TGTGCCAGCAGTTTACGGGGGGGTGGCTACACCTTC. It encodes CASSLRGGGYTF.

This chain joins TRBV6-4 and TRBJ2-1, with D tentatively TRBD1 or TRBD2 (5 bases each). Trimming removed 4 bases at V and 2 bases at J, with 9 bases between. Germline-derived CDR1 and CDR2 are MRHNA and SNTAGT. The CDR3 runs to 14 residues. The CDR3: CASSVGDPYNEQFF. CDR3 DNA sequence: TGTGCCAGCAGTGTGGGGGACCCCTACAATGAGCAGTTCTTC.

The chain is built from TRBV5-4 and TRBJ2-5; D is possibly TRBD1 (5 bases). V was pared by 0 bases and J by 1 base, with 10 bases between. Germline V CDR1 and CDR2: SGHNT, YYREEE (reference sequence). CDR3 length: 15 amino acids. The CDR3 DNA follows: TGTGCCAGCAGCTTGGATCAACAGGTCCAAGAGACCCAGTACTTC. Its protein product is CASSLDQQVQETQYF.

The rearrangement uses TRBV6-1 and TRBJ1-3; no clear D. CDR1 is MNHNS, CDR2 SASEGT, per germline. The CDR3 runs 16 residues. V lost 3 bases, J lost 0 bases, and 12 bases lay in between. This CDR3 reads CASSDFWRNSGNTIYF. The CDR3 DNA is TGTGCCAGCAGTGATTTTTGGAGGAACTCTGGAAACACCATATATTTT.

The chain links TRBV28 to TRBJ2-1; no firm D call. Germline V gives CDR1 MDHEN, CDR2 SYDVKM. Deletions cut 6 bases from V and 0 bases from J, with 15 bases between. The CDR3 is made up of 16 amino acids. This chain's CDR3 is CASSRLDRSSYNEQFF. The CDR3 DNA follows: TGTGCCAGCAGCCGCCTTGACCGGAGCTCCTACAATGAGCAGTTCTTC.

The chain couples TRBV7-9 to TRBJ1-4; maybe TRBD1 (6 bases). V dropped 3 bases and J dropped 0 bases, with 14 bases sitting between them. The CDR3 loop spans 17 amino acids. The germline V gene has CDR1 SEHNR and CDR2 FQNEAQ (reference sequence). In nucleotides, the CDR3 is TGTGCCAGCAGCTTGGGGGACACCCTCACAACTAATGAAAAACTGTTTTTT. Translated, it gives CASSLGDTLTTNEKLFF.

The CDR3 region is CASSFPGIAKNIQYF. DNA for the CDR3: TGTGCCAGCAGTTTCCCCGGGATAGCCAAAAACATTCAGTACTTC. This rearrangement joins TRBV27 to TRBJ2-4; TRBD2 might be the D (5 bases). The germline gives CDR1 MNHEY, CDR2 SMNVEV (reference sequence). The CDR3 is made up of 15 amino acids. Trimming cost V 3 bases and J 0 bases, with 9 bases left between them.

The sample holds one count of this clone. At one end the junction does not follow the germline gene, possibly because of a read error. The J gene is TRBJ2-5, the V gene TRBV7-7, with unresolved D. Germline V gene lookup returns CDR1 SSHAT and CDR2 FNYEAQ (reference sequence). The CDR3 is 14 amino acids. CDR3 amino acids: CASSLAPGGETQYF. In DNA, the CDR3 is TGTGCTAGCAGCTTAGCACCCGGCGGCGAGACCCAGTACTTC.

J is TRBJ1-2 and V is TRBV6-1; no clear D gene. Germline loops: CDR1 MNHNS, CDR2 SASEGT. The CDR3 is 14 residues long. V was clipped by 6 bases and J by 4 bases, with 15 bases between them. For the CDR3, the DNA is TGTGCCAGCAGGGTCGTGGGCATCTCCTATGGCTACACCTTC. It is translated as CASRVVGISYGYTF.

The CDR3 is CASSRHRVQTYEQYF. In DNA form, the CDR3 reads TGTGCCAGCAGCCGACACAGGGTACAAACCTACGAGCAGTACTTC. J is TRBJ2-7 and V is TRBV5-8; D possibly corresponds to TRBD1 (6 bases). V lost 4 bases and J lost 2, with 16 bases in between. This CDR3 spans 15 amino acids. Germline values: CDR1 SGHTS, CDR2 YDEGEE.

This clone was found many times. The CDR3 sequence is CASRALAERYEQYF. Here the CDR3 DNA reads TGTGCCAGCAGAGCTCTAGCCGAGCGGTACGAGCAGTACTTC. The rearrangement links TRBV28 to TRBJ2-7, with D possibly TRBD2 on 5 matching bases. This CDR3 has 14 amino acids. The germline gives CDR1 MDHEN, CDR2 SYDVKM. V lost 6 bases and J lost 4, with 16 bases in between.

V is TRBV18 and J is TRBJ2-1, with D uncertain. Germline V gives CDR1 KGHSH, CDR2 LQKENI. The CDR3 is 13 amino acids. The V end lost 3 bases, the J end lost 2 bases, and 5 bases lay between the germline ends. DNA for the CDR3: TGTGCCAGCTCACCGGTCGCCTACAATGAGCAGTTCTTC. Its translation is CASSPVAYNEQFF.

The gene calls are TRBV7-6 and TRBJ1-2; D remains unclear. V shed 0 bases and J shed 6 bases, with 14 bases lying between them. The CDR3 consists of 15 residues. Germline V CDR1 and CDR2: SGHVS, FNYEAQ. The CDR3 loop is CASSLAPLGRHGYTF. The CDR3 region has the DNA TGTGCCAGCAGCTTAGCCCCCTTGGGAAGACATGGCTACACCTTC.

V gene TRBV19 combines with J gene TRBJ2-1; 8 nucleotides agree with TRBD1. Germline CDR1 and CDR2: LNHDA and SQIVND (reference sequence). This CDR3 region has 15 residues. Trimming cost V 1 base and J 9 bases; bases outside gene matches: 8. Here the CDR3 reads CASSIGGQGKGEQFF. The CDR3 bases are TGTGCCAGTAGTATAGGTGGACAGGGTAAAGGTGAGCAGTTCTTC.

This chain connects TRBV9 to TRBJ1-3; possible D gene TRBD1, 6 bases. Trimming took 3 bases from V and 4 from J, leaving 20 bases between them. CDR1 is SGDLS and CDR2 is YYNGEE in the germline V gene. The CDR3 totals 17 residues. CDR3 region: CASSAPNGAGAGNTIYF. CDR3 nucleotides: TGTGCCAGCAGCGCCCCAAACGGGGCAGGGGCCGGAAACACCATATATTTT.

The sample holds a few counts of this clone. The V call is TRBV28, the J call TRBJ2-7, with 8 bases identical to TRBD2. This CDR3 comprises 12 residues. The V and J ends lost 8 bases and 3 bases, in that order; junction bases with no gene match: 3. CDR1 and CDR2 (germline): MDHEN, SYDVKM. The CDR3 DNA reads TGTGCCAGCGTAGCGGGAAACTACGAGCAGTACTTC. It yields the protein CASVAGNYEQYF.

This chain links TRBV28 with TRBJ2-7; 11 bases map to TRBD2. Germline V gene lookup returns CDR1 MDHEN and CDR2 SYDVKM. V lost 3 bases, J lost 7 bases, and 11 bases stayed unmatched. This CDR3 has 16 amino acids. The CDR3 here is CASSFLPGLAALEQYF. Written as DNA, the CDR3 is TGTGCCAGCAGTTTTCTACCGGGACTAGCGGCTTTGGAGCAGTACTTC.

The chain links TRBV28 to TRBJ2-2; D call uncertain. The CDR3 totals 14 residues. Trimming stripped 6 bases from V and 7 bases from J, with 15 bases between. The germline gives CDR1 MDHEN, CDR2 SYDVKM. The CDR3 nucleotides read TGTGCCAGCAGCCCAACACTTGGTGACGGGGAGCTGTTTTTT. The encoded protein is CASSPTLGDGELFF.

V usage is TRBV9 and J usage is TRBJ2-3; D perhaps matches TRBD1 (6 bases). V lost 3 bases, J lost 0 bases, and 8 bases lay in between. This CDR3 is built from 14 residues. Germline assignment: CDR1 SGDLS and CDR2 YYNGEE. CDR3 DNA sequence: TGTGCCAGCAGCGAAACAGGGAGCACAGATACGCAGTATTTT. Its protein product is CASSETGSTDTQYF. Full variable domain (rest looked up from reference TRBV9 and TRBJ2-3): DSGVTQTPKHLITATGQRVTLRCSPRSGDLSVYWYQQSLDQGLQFLIQYYNGEERAKGNILERFSAQQFPDLHSELNLSSLELGDSALYFCASSETGSTDTQYFGPGTRLTVL.

The rearrangement joins TRBV5-5 to TRBJ2-7; D uncertain. CDR1 is SGHKS, CDR2 YYEKEE, per germline (reference sequence). The V gene lost 0 bases and the J gene lost 4 bases, with 14 bases spanning the gap. This CDR3 has 15 residues. CDR3 coding DNA: TGTGCCAGCAGCTTGGCCGGTGACATCACATACGAGCAGTACTTC. Protein product: CASSLAGDITYEQYF.